These 5 T cell receptor beta chains were all obtained from the same sample, sequenced in a study of OX40 agonist ivuxolimab in advanced cancers. Libraries were prepared by immunoSEQ multiplex PCR; TCRdb keeps only in-frame clonotypes and omits some of them. Here the sample spans 45,000 to 60,000 clones, 83% being singletons. Sample: CD4+ or CD8+ T cells sorted from blood, taken in a trial of the OX40 agonist ivuxolimab. Receptors were obtained from an adult with an advanced solid tumor such as melanoma, head and neck, liver or kidney cancer.

The chain links TRBV6-5 to TRBJ2-1; perhaps D is TRBD1 or TRBD2 (5 bases each). V dropped 5 bases and J dropped 7 bases, with 12 bases sitting between them. The CDR3 extends over 13 amino acids. Per the germline V gene, CDR1 is MNHEY and CDR2 is SVGAGI. CDR3 sequence reads: CASSPGRRNEQFF. In DNA form, the CDR3 reads TGTGCCAGCAGTCCGGGACGGAGGAATGAGCAGTTCTTC.

The V call is TRBV6-6, the J call TRBJ2-2, with D uncertain. The CDR3 length is 15 residues. The germline gives CDR1 MNHNY, CDR2 SVGAGI (reference sequence). Deletions cut 4 bases from V and 4 bases from J, with 13 bases between. This CDR3 reads CASSSPRALTGELFF. CDR3 nucleotides: TGTGCCAGCAGTTCTCCCCGGGCCCTCACCGGGGAGCTGTTTTTT.

V gene TRBV4-2 combines with J gene TRBJ2-5, with D tentatively TRBD2 (5 bases). Between the trimmed V and J ends, which lost 0 bases and 2 bases, there was a span of 7 bases. The CDR3 extends over 14 amino acids. Germline CDR1 reads LGHNA; CDR2 reads YNFKEQ. CDR3: CASSQDRGQETQYF. CDR3 sequence (DNA): TGTGCCAGCAGCCAAGATCGGGGTCAAGAGACCCAGTACTTC.

The CDR3 sequence: CSATGGTEAFF. CDR3 DNA: TGCAGTGCTACAGGTGGTACTGAAGCTTTCTTT. The chain combines TRBV20-1 with TRBJ1-1; D call uncertain. The V gene lost 4 bases and the J gene lost 5 bases, with 8 bases spanning the gap. The CDR3 is made up of 11 amino acids. Germline V gene lookup returns CDR1 DFQATT and CDR2 SNEGSKA (reference sequence).

This clone turned up a few times. The rearrangement uses TRBV6-6 and TRBJ1-1; D unclear. This CDR3 is built from 14 residues. Germline V gene sequence: CDR1 MNHNY, CDR2 SVGAGI (reference sequence). V gave up 7 bases and J gave up 1 base, with 13 bases separating them. This CDR3 reads CASTSFTANTEAFF. The CDR3 DNA reads as TGTGCCAGCACCTCCTTTACGGCGAACACTGAAGCTTTCTTT.